This TCR beta chain originates from a study of shared clonotypes between healthy human individuals. The wider study: Three men and a couple of women, aged 18 to 49, were donors.

The authors ran the assay at deep level. In replicate PCRs of sorted subsets, around 0.2 ug DNA, approximately 30,000 T cell genomes, was used. Libraries were prepared by immunoSEQ multiplex PCR; TCRdb keeps only in-frame clonotypes and omits some of them. The sample lists about 680,000 clones, more than 70% occurring once. This TCR was sampled from a woman in her thirties in good health. The sequenced sample was memory CD4+ T cells sorted from blood. The subset is: CD45RA-negative fraction.

CDR3 sequence reads: CASSFIDITEAFF. The CDR3 coding sequence is TGTGCCAGCAGCTTTATAGACATCACTGAAGCTTTCTTT. This chain links TRBV5-5 with TRBJ1-1; D ambiguous. Between the trimmed V and J ends, which lost 2 bases and 4 bases, there was a span of 9 bases. CDR3 size: 13 residues. Germline V gives CDR1 SGHKS, CDR2 YYEKEE (reference sequence).